The 27 T cell receptor beta chains below come from one sample, sequenced in a study of shared T cell receptors in the human thymus. The repertoire was sequenced with immunoSEQ multiplex PCR; TCRdb's copy has only in-frame clones and lacks some. The sample has 630,000 or so clones, approximately 89% seen once; the top ten hold 0.009% to 0.0095%. These data are also associated with another study on human thymus T cells.

Sequences were obtained from thymocytes. The source is a boy in the first two years of life with a congenital heart defect.

The chain combines TRBV4-3 with TRBJ2-7, with D possibly matching TRBD2 (6 bases). Germline assignment: CDR1 LGHNA and CDR2 YSLEER. The CDR3 has 17 amino acids. Trimming removed 1 base at V and 0 bases at J, with 16 bases between. In DNA form, the CDR3 reads TGCGCCAGCAGCCAAGTCATGGGACTCAACCTCTCCTACGAGCAGTACTTC. The encoded protein is CASSQVMGLNLSYEQYF.

The DNA for the CDR3 is TGCGCCAGCAGCCCCGGACAGGGGCATTTAGTTTATGGCTACACCTTC. Its protein is CASSPGQGHLVYGYTF. The chain carries TRBV5-1 and TRBJ1-2, with TRBD1 matching 9 bases. Germline CDR1 reads SGHRS; CDR2 reads YFSETQ. The CDR3 spans 16 residues. Trimming cost V 4 bases and J 5 bases; bases outside gene matches: 12.

This clone was seen a single time. The chain is built from TRBV5-6 and TRBJ1-1; D unresolved. Trimming stripped 2 bases from V and 1 base from J, with 15 bases between. This CDR3 contains 16 residues. Germline CDR1 is SGHDT and CDR2 is YYEEEE. The CDR3 protein is CASSFRPAGRNTEAFF. The CDR3 coding sequence is TGTGCCAGCAGCTTTAGGCCAGCAGGAAGGAACACTGAAGCTTTCTTT.

The chain employs TRBV27 and TRBJ1-5; possibly TRBD1 for D (5 bases). Trimming shortened V by 3 bases and J by 4 bases, and 13 bases separated the two germline ends. This CDR3 is 15 amino acids long. CDR1 MNHEY and CDR2 SMNVEV come from the germline V gene (reference sequence). The chain's CDR3 is CASSLVGGGNQPQHF. The CDR3 coding sequence is TGTGCCAGCAGTTTGGTCGGGGGGGGGAATCAGCCCCAGCATTTT.

This chain connects TRBV4-1 to TRBJ1-6; D call uncertain. V was pared by 2 bases and J by 5 bases, with 4 bases between. The germline V gene encodes CDR1 MGHRA and CDR2 YSYEKL. CDR3 size: 13 residues. The CDR3 is CASSQPDNSPLHF. Written as DNA, the CDR3 is TGCGCCAGCAGCCAACCCGATAATTCACCCCTCCACTTT.

V usage is TRBV27 and J usage is TRBJ1-1, with 11 positions matching TRBD1. V lost 5 bases and J lost 1; bases outside the gene matches: 6. The V gene's germline CDR1 is MNHEY and CDR2 SMNVEV (reference sequence). This CDR3 contains 16 residues. CDR3 protein: CASSIRTGGPNTEAFF. CDR3 bases: TGTGCCAGCAGTATAAGGACAGGGGGCCCGAACACTGAAGCTTTCTTT.

The rearrangement uses TRBV5-1 and TRBJ2-7; the D gene is possibly TRBD2 (5 bases). V was pared by 3 bases and J by 2 bases, with 15 bases between. The CDR3 is 15 amino acids. Germline V gives CDR1 SGHRS, CDR2 YFSETQ. CDR3 sequence reads: CASSWKPGIPYEQYF. As DNA, the CDR3 is TGCGCCAGCAGCTGGAAACCGGGGATCCCCTACGAGCAGTACTTC. Filled out from reference TRBV5-1 and TRBJ2-7, the complete variable domain reads KAGVTQTPRYLIKTRGQQVTLSCSPISGHRSVSWYQQTPGQGLQFLFEYFSETQRNKGNFPGRFSGRQFSNSRSEMNVSTLELGDSALYLCASSWKPGIPYEQYFGPGTRLTVT.

The chain employs TRBV7-4 and TRBJ2-5; TRBD2 agrees at 8 bases. The germline CDR1 and CDR2 sequences are SGHVT and SQSDAQ. The CDR3 sequence is 16 residues long. Losses at the gene ends were 5 bases for V and 3 bases for J; bases not matched to a gene: 11. The CDR3 DNA reads TGTGCCAGCAGCCTAATATCGGGACTAGAGAAAGAGACCCAGTACTTC. This translates into CASSLISGLEKETQYF.

The rearrangement joins TRBV7-8 to TRBJ1-5; a weak D match, TRBD1 (5 bases). Germline CDR1 SGHVS, CDR2 FQNEAQ. The germline V and J ends were trimmed by 2 bases and 3 bases, with 14 bases remaining between them. There are 16 residues in the CDR3. As DNA, the CDR3 is TGTGCCAGCAGCTTATTCGCACGGGGGATCAATCAGCCCCAGCATTTT. This codes for CASSLFARGINQPQHF. Variable domain in full (rest from reference TRBV7-8 and TRBJ1-5): GAGVSQSPRYKVAKRGQDVALRCDPISGHVSLFWYQQALGQGPEFLTYFQNEAQLDKSGLPSDRFFAERPEGSVSTLKIQRTQQEDSAVYLCASSLFARGINQPQHFGDGTRLSIL.

This rearrangement joins TRBV29-1 to TRBJ2-3, with 8 bases fitting TRBD2. This CDR3 has 17 residues. In germline, CDR1 is SQVTM, CDR2 ANQGSEA. J lost 1 base, V lost 3 bases, and 12 bases had no gene match. Here the CDR3 DNA reads TGCAGCGTTGAGAATTTGCGGGGGGTTTCAGGCACAGATACGCAGTATTTT. Its protein is CSVENLRGVSGTDTQYF.

The chain employs TRBV27 and TRBJ1-4, with 9 nucleotides matching TRBD1. V lost 5 bases to trimming and J lost 5 bases; unmatched junction nucleotides: 3. Germline-derived CDR1 and CDR2 are MNHEY and SMNVEV (reference sequence). This CDR3 has 14 residues. The CDR3 sequence: CASSLGQGNEKLFF. CDR3 nucleotide sequence: TGTGCCAGCAGTCTAGGACAGGGGAATGAAAAACTGTTTTTT.

This clone was recorded once. The genes are TRBV5-1 and TRBJ1-4, with 7 positions matching TRBD1. Unmatched junction bases numbered 9, after V lost 5 bases and J lost 2 bases. The CDR3 has 16 residues. Germline V gene data show CDR1 as SGHRS and CDR2 as YFSETQ. As DNA, the CDR3 is TGCGCCAGCAGGTCCCAGGGGGTTTCGACTAATGAAAAACTGTTTTTT. Translation gives CASRSQGVSTNEKLFF.

V and J are TRBV4-1 and TRBJ2-3; D is perhaps TRBD2 (5 bases). This CDR3 has 16 amino acids. Germline loops: CDR1 MGHRA, CDR2 YSYEKL. V was trimmed by 2 bases and J by 6 bases, leaving 18 bases between them. CDR3 protein: CASSQPPGGGRDTQYF. The CDR3 nucleotides are TGCGCCAGCAGCCAACCACCCGGAGGTGGCCGGGATACGCAGTATTTT.

The rearrangement links TRBV28 to TRBJ1-4, with 10 bases fitting TRBD1. This CDR3 has 15 residues. J was trimmed by 8 bases and V by 5 bases; bases with no gene match: 8. Germline V gene lookup returns CDR1 MDHEN and CDR2 SYDVKM. The CDR3 coding sequence is TGTGCCAGCAGTAACAGGGACAGGGGAGGGGAAAAACTGTTTTTT. Its translation is CASSNRDRGGEKLFF.

This chain joins TRBV5-6 and TRBJ1-2, with TRBD1 matching over 7 bases. Germline V gene data show CDR1 as SGHDT and CDR2 as YYEEEE. The CDR3 spans 18 residues. Trimming cost V 2 bases and J 0 bases; bases outside gene matches: 13. Written as DNA, the CDR3 is TGTGCCAGCAGCTTAGGGCAGGGGGGCCTTACCACTAACTATGGCTACACCTTC. Amino acids: CASSLGQGGLTTNYGYTF.

This chain connects TRBV25-1 to TRBJ1-4, with unresolved D. V shed 2 bases and J shed 8 bases, with 6 bases lying between them. Germline-derived CDR1 and CDR2 are MGHDK and SYGVNS. This CDR3 has 12 residues. CDR3 nucleotides: TGTGCCAGCAGTGAAGTTGAGGAAAAACTGTTTTTT. Translated: CASSEVEEKLFF.

The chain joins TRBV27 to TRBJ1-6; D gene ambiguous. CDR3 length: 14 amino acids. Trimming removed 7 bases at V and 7 bases at J, with 14 bases between. Per the germline V gene, CDR1 is MNHEY and CDR2 is SMNVEV (reference sequence). CDR3 region: CASTPGLNNSPLHF. CDR3 DNA: TGTGCCAGCACCCCAGGTTTGAACAATTCACCCCTCCACTTT.

The rearrangement uses TRBV4-3 and TRBJ2-7; 11 bases are shared with TRBD2. Unmatched junction bases numbered 10, after V lost 0 bases and J lost 6 bases. The CDR3 runs to 17 residues. CDR1 is LGHNA and CDR2 is YSLEER in the germline V gene. This chain's CDR3 is CASSQERNSSGRSEQYF. In DNA, the CDR3 is TGCGCCAGCAGCCAAGAGAGGAATTCTAGCGGGAGGTCCGAGCAGTACTTC.

This chain links TRBV5-1 with TRBJ1-1, with D unclear. The CDR3 sequence is 16 residues long. Between the trimmed V and J ends, which lost 0 bases and 1 base, there was a span of 13 bases. The germline V gene has CDR1 SGHRS and CDR2 YFSETQ. For the CDR3, the DNA is TGCGCCAGCAGCTTGGAGATCCAGGCGGGGAACACTGAAGCTTTCTTT. Protein product: CASSLEIQAGNTEAFF. Full variable domain (missing parts from reference TRBV5-1 and TRBJ1-1): KAGVTQTPRYLIKTRGQQVTLSCSPISGHRSVSWYQQTPGQGLQFLFEYFSETQRNKGNFPGRFSGRQFSNSRSEMNVSTLELGDSALYLCASSLEIQAGNTEAFFGQGTRLTVV.

V and J are TRBV27 and TRBJ2-7, with TRBD1 identical over 7 bases. The CDR3 length is 13 residues. The germline V gene has CDR1 MNHEY and CDR2 SMNVEV (reference sequence). V shed 7 bases, J shed 2 bases, and the junction held 5 bases outside the gene matches. CDR3: CASKFGTAYEQYF. The CDR3 region has the DNA TGTGCCAGCAAGTTCGGGACAGCCTACGAGCAGTACTTC.

The chain is built from TRBV5-1 and TRBJ2-2; the match to TRBD2 covers 9 bases. Losses at the gene ends were 1 base for V and 3 bases for J; bases not matched to a gene: 10. Germline V gives CDR1 SGHRS, CDR2 YFSETQ. There are 18 residues in the CDR3. The CDR3 loop is CASSLTSGPENYTGELFF. Here the CDR3 DNA reads TGCGCCAGCAGCTTGACTAGCGGGCCGGAGAACTACACCGGGGAGCTGTTTTTT.

V gene TRBV4-1 combines with J gene TRBJ2-3; perhaps TRBD1 as D (6 bases). Trimming shortened V by 0 bases and J by 5 bases, and 18 bases separated the two germline ends. CDR1 and CDR2 from the germline V gene are MGHRA and YSYEKL. This CDR3 has 17 residues. In DNA form, the CDR3 reads TGCGCCAGCAGCCAAGATAGAAAGGGGGAGAGGAAAGATACGCAGTATTTT. It translates to CASSQDRKGERKDTQYF.

This clone was detected a few times. This chain joins TRBV4-3 and TRBJ2-1; D is possibly TRBD1 (5 bases). Trimming cost V 4 bases and J 4 bases, with 14 bases left between them. Germline values: CDR1 LGHNA, CDR2 YSLEER. The CDR3 has 15 amino acids. For the CDR3, the DNA is TGCGCCAGCAGCCTGACTGGGCAGGGTTACAATGAGCAGTTCTTC. As protein: CASSLTGQGYNEQFF.

V gene TRBV2 combines with J gene TRBJ2-3; TRBD2 aligns across 8 bases. The CDR3 has 16 residues. Germline V gives CDR1 SNHLY, CDR2 FYNNEI. V lost 4 bases and J lost 2; bases outside the gene matches: 8. CDR3 in amino acids: CASSVKGREATDTQYF. The CDR3 coding sequence is TGTGCCAGCAGTGTCAAAGGGCGGGAGGCCACAGATACGCAGTATTTT.

V usage is TRBV4-1 and J usage is TRBJ2-7, with TRBD1 as a possible D gene (8 bases). The V and J ends lost 1 base and 5 bases respectively, with 18 bases between them. Germline assignment: CDR1 MGHRA and CDR2 YSYEKL. This CDR3 is built from 16 residues. The DNA of the CDR3 is TGCGCCAGCAGCCAAGGGACAGGGAGGGTTAGTCACGAGCAGTACTTC. Translation gives CASSQGTGRVSHEQYF.

This chain links TRBV30 with TRBJ2-1; 11 bases map to TRBD2. CDR3 length equals 16 residues. Per the germline V gene, CDR1 is GTSNPN and CDR2 is SVGIG (reference sequence). V gave up 0 bases and J gave up 6 bases; unmatched junction bases: 7. In DNA form, the CDR3 reads TGTGCCTGGAGTGTAATCCTAGCGGGAGGTCTCAATGAGCAGTTCTTC. Its protein product is CAWSVILAGGLNEQFF.

The chain recombines TRBV4-1 with TRBJ1-2, with D perhaps matching TRBD1 (5 bases). The CDR3 contains 15 residues. The germline V gene encodes CDR1 MGHRA and CDR2 YSYEKL. V was shortened by 0 bases and J by 4 bases, with 12 bases between the two germline ends. The CDR3 DNA reads TGCGCCAGCAGCCAAGAGAACAGGTTGGGCTATGGCTACACCTTC. The encoded protein is CASSQENRLGYGYTF.